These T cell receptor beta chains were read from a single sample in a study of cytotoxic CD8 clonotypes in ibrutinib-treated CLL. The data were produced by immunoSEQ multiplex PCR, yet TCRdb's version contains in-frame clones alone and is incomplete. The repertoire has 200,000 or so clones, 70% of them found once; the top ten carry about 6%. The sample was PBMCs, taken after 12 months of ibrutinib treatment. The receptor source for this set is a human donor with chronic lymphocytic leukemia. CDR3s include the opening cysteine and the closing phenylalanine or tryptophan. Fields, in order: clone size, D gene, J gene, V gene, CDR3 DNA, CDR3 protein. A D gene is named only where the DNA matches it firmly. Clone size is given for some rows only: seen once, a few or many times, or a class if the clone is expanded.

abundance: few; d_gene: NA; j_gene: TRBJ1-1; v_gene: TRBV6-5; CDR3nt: TGTGCCAGCAGTTACTCGCCTCAGTGGAGAGCTTTCTTT; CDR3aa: CASSYSPQWRAFF
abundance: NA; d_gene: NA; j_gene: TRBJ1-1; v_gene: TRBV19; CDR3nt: TGTGCCACCGAACCAACAGGAGTTAACACTGAAGCTTTCTTT; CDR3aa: CATEPTGVNTEAFF
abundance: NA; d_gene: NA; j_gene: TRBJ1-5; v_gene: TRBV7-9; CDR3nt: TGTGCCAGCAGCCCAGATGGGAATCAGCCCCAGCATTTT; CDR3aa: CASSPDGNQPQHF
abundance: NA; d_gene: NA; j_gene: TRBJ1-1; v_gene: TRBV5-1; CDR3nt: TGCGCCAGCAGCTTGTTTGGCACTGAAGCTTTCTTT; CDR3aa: CASSLFGTEAFF
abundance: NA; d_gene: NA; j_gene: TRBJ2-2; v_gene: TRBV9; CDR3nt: TGTGCCAGCAGCGTAGGCGGAAGTTACAGGGTGAACACCGGGGAGCTGTTTTTT; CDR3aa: CASSVGGSYRVNTGELFF
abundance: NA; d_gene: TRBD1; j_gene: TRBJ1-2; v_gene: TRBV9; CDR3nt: TGTGCCAGCAGCGCCCGAGGACAGGGGGCCCCCACTAACTATGGCTACACCTTC; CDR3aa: CASSARGQGAPTNYGYTF
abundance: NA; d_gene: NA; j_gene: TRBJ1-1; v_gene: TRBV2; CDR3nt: TGTGCCAGCGGGACTAAGGGGCTTGTTACTGAAGCTTTCTTT; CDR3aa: CASGTKGLVTEAFF
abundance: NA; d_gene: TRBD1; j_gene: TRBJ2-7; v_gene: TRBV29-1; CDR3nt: TGCAGCGATCCGGACAGGAGAGGATCCACGAACTACGAGCAGTACTTC; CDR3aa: CSDPDRRGSTNYEQYF
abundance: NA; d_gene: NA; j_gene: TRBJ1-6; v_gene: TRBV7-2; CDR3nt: TGTGCCAGCAGAAAACAGTCTTATAATTCACCCCTCCACTTT; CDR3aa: CASRKQSYNSPLHF
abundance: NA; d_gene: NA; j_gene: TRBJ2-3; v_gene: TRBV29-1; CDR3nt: TGCAGCGTTCGGAGCGCGACCACAGATACGCAGTATTTT; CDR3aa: CSVRSATTDTQYF
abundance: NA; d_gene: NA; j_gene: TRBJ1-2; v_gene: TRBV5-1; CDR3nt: TGCGCCAGCACCACAGGAGGGACGCTACGTAGCTATGGCTACACCTTC; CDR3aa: CASTTGGTLRSYGYTF
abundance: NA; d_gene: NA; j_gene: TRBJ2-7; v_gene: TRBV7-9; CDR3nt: TGTGCCAGCAGCAGGGAGTCCTACGAGCAGTACTTC; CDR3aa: CASSRESYEQYF
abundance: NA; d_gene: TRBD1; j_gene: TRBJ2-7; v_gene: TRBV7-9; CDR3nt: TGTGCCAGCAGCGTATCGGGACAGCCCTTCGGGGAGCAGTACTTC; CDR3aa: CASSVSGQPFGEQYF
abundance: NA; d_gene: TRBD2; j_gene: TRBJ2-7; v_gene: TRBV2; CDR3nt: TGTGCCAGCAGTAGATCGGGACTAGCGGGGGACGAGCAGTACTTC; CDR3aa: CASSRSGLAGDEQYF
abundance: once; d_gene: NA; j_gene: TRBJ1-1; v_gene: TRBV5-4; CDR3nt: TGTGCCAGCAGCTTGGGGGGCCTGAACACTGAAGCTTTCTTT; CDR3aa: CASSLGGLNTEAFF
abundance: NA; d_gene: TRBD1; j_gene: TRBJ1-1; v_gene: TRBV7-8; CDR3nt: TGTGCCAGCAGCCAGAACAGGGGAAGGAACACTGAAGCTTTCTTT; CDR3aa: CASSQNRGRNTEAFF
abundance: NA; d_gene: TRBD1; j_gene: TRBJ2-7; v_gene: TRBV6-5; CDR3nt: TGTGCCAGCACCCAAGGGGACAGACTATACGAGCAGTACTTC; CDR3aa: CASTQGDRLYEQYF
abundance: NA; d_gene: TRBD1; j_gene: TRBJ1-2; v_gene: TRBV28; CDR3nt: TGTGCCAGCAGTTTACAGGACAGGGGTAGTGGCTACACCTTC; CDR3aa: CASSLQDRGSGYTF
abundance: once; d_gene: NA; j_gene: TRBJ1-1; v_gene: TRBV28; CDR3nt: TGTGCCAGCAGATCCCGGGCCTCGAACACTGAAGCTTTCTTT; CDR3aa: CASRSRASNTEAFF
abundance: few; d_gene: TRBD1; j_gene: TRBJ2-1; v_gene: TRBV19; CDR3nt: TGTGCCAGTAGTATGGTTAGGGGGCTCAGCAATGAGCAGTTCTTC; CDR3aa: CASSMVRGLSNEQFF
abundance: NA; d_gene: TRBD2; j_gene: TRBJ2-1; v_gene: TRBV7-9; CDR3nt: TGTGCCAGCAGGTTCCCCTTCATGGGACTAGCGGGAGCTGGTGAGCAGTTCTTC; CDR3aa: CASRFPFMGLAGAGEQFF
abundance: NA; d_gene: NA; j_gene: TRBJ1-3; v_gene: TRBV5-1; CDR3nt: TGCGCCAGCAGAGGACAGCCGCTCTCTGGAAACACCATATATTTT; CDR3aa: CASRGQPLSGNTIYF
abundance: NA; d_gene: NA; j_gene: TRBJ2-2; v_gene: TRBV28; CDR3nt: TGTGCCAGCAGTTTATTACAGACAGACACCGGGGAGCTGTTTTTT; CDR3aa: CASSLLQTDTGELFF
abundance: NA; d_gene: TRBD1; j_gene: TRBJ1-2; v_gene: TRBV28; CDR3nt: TGTGCCAGCAACCCCTACAGGGGACACTATGGCTACACCTTC; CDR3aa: CASNPYRGHYGYTF
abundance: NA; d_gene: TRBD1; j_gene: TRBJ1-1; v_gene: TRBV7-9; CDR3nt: TGTGCCAGCAGCCGCCCGGGACAGGGGGTCGGCACTGAAGCTTTCTTT; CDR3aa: CASSRPGQGVGTEAFF
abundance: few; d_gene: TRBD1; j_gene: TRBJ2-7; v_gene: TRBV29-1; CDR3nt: TGCAGCGCTGTGACCGGGACAGGGAGCTCCTACGAGCAGTACTTC; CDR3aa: CSAVTGTGSSYEQYF
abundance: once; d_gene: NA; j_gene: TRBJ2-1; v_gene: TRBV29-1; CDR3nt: TGCAGCGTTGAAGTCTTAGTTGATGAGCAGTTCTTC; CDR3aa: CSVEVLVDEQFF